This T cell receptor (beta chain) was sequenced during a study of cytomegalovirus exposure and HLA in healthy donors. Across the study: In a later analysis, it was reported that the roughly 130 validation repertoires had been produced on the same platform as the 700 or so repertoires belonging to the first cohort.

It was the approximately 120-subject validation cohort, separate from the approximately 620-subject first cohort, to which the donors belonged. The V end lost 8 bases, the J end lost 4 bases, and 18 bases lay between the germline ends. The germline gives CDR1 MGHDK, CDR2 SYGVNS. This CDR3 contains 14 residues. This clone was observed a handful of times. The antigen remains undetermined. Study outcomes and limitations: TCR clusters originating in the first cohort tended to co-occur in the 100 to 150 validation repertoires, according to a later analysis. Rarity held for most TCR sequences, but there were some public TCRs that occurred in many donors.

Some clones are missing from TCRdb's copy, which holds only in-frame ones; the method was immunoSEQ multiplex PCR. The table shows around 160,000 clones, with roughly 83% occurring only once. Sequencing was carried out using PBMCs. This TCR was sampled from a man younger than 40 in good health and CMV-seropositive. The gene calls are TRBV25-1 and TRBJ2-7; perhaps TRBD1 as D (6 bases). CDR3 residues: CASVAGRGGYEQYF. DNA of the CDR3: TGTGCCAGCGTGGCCGGCAGGGGTGGATACGAGCAGTACTTC.